Presented here are 9 T cell receptor beta chains from one specimen sequenced in a study of T cells in Graves' hyperthyroidism and ophthalmopathy (dated by TCRdb to between 2018 and 2020). The library was made by multiplex PCR. Instrument used: Illumina HiSeq 2000. TCR beta CDR3 regions were amplified from RNA transcripts. The TCR CDR3 was subjected to a first round of RT-PCR using the HTBI primer set and the Qiagen OneStep RT-PCR kit. TCRdb reanalyzed the raw reads on its own, using fastp at Q25 for trimming and MiXCR for clone calling, and kept in-frame beta chains. CDR3 protein duplicates are merged, each entry listing the most common genes and DNA. A total of about 640,000 distinct CDR3 sequences appear in this sample, roughly 15% of them only once. Around an eighth of the sample comes from the top ten. Sequencing input: blood. The receptors here all came from a woman aged 45-59 years with Graves' ophthalmopathy.

The V and J genes are TRBV27 and TRBJ2-5; TRBD2 is a possible D gene (6 bases). The CDR3 covers 15 residues. Between the trimmed V and J ends, which lost 6 bases and 3 bases, there was a span of 17 bases. Germline V gives CDR1 MNHEY, CDR2 SMNVEV (reference sequence). CDR3 protein: CASRTPRGKKETQYF. CDR3 nucleotides: TGTGCCAGCAGAACTCCACGGGGGAAGAAAGAGACCCAGTACTTC.

The gene calls are TRBV14 and TRBJ2-2; 10 bases align to TRBD2. There are 17 residues in the CDR3. The V gene end was trimmed by 3 bases and the J gene end by 4 bases; junction bases not matched to a gene: 8. Germline V CDR1 and CDR2: SGHDN, FVKESK. The DNA for the CDR3 is TGTGCCAGCAGCCAGATGCATCTAGCGGGAGTCACCGGGGAGCTGTTTTTT. Residues: CASSQMHLAGVTGELFF.

This clonotype was found many times. This chain uses TRBV9 with TRBJ2-7, with 9 nucleotides matching TRBD1. CDR1 is SGDLS, CDR2 YYNGEE, per germline. There are 14 residues in the CDR3. The J segment lost 1 base and the V segment lost 5 bases, leaving 4 bases of the junction unmatched. CDR3 protein: CASRATGGSYEQYF. CDR3 DNA sequence: TGTGCCAGCAGGGCGACAGGGGGGTCCTACGAGCAGTACTTC.

This clonotype occurred many times. The chain joins TRBV20-1 to TRBJ1-1; 9 bases agree with TRBD1. J lost 1 base, V lost 6 bases, and 6 bases had no gene match. Germline V lookup: CDR1 DFQATT, CDR2 SNEGSKA (reference sequence). CDR3 length: 14 amino acids. CDR3 amino acids: CSAPRTGENTEAFF. The CDR3 DNA reads TGCAGTGCCCCCCGGACAGGGGAGAACACTGAAGCTTTCTTT.

This rearrangement joins TRBV4-1 to TRBJ2-7, with TRBD2 identical over 7 bases. The V segment lost 4 bases and the J segment 3 bases; nucleotides outside the gene matches: 24. CDR3 length: 20 residues. Germline V gene sequence: CDR1 MGHRA, CDR2 YSYEKL. DNA of the CDR3: TGCGCCAGCAGCCCTCTTAATTCATCGAGCGGGGCAGCAACTGTCTACGAGCAGTACTTC. Amino acid sequence: CASSPLNSSSGAATVYEQYF.

The V and J genes are TRBV4-2 and TRBJ2-7, with 13 bases aligning to TRBD2. The CDR3 has 19 residues. Looked up from germline, CDR1 is LGHNA and CDR2 is YNFKEQ. V was clipped by 0 bases and J by 2 bases; unmatched bases: 10. CDR3 in amino acids: CASSQEGSGTSGAAYEQYF. In nucleotides, the CDR3 is TGTGCCAGCAGCCAAGAAGGGTCGGGGACTAGCGGGGCCGCCTACGAGCAGTACTTC.

There are many counts of this clonotype. The rearrangement uses TRBV7-9 and TRBJ1-1, with 7 bases aligning to TRBD1. The germline CDR1 and CDR2 sequences are SEHNR and FQNEAQ (reference sequence). This CDR3 spans 16 amino acids. With V trimmed by 7 bases and J by 5 bases, 16 bases remained unmatched. The CDR3 nucleotides are TGTGCCAGCACCGAAAAGAAGGGGGCGTTAGGTACTGAAGCTTTCTTT. Translated, it gives CASTEKKGALGTEAFF.

This clonotype was observed many times. This chain links TRBV28 with TRBJ2-7, with 7 positions matching TRBD1. V was clipped by 3 bases and J by 3 bases; unmatched bases: 5. Per the germline V gene, CDR1 is MDHEN and CDR2 is SYDVKM. This CDR3 contains 14 residues. Here the CDR3 reads CASSLPGQFYEQYF. As DNA, the CDR3 is TGTGCCAGCAGTTTGCCGGGACAGTTCTACGAGCAGTACTTC. The variable domain in full, completed from reference TRBV28 and TRBJ2-7, reads DVKVTQSSRYLVKRTGEKVFLECVQDMDHENMFWYRQDPGLGLRLIYFSYDVKMKEKGDIPEGYSVSREKKERFSLILESASTNQTSMYLCASSLPGQFYEQYFGPGTRLTVT.

The sample holds many counts of this clonotype. This chain joins TRBV28 and TRBJ1-2; D gene ambiguous. CDR1 is MDHEN and CDR2 is SYDVKM in the germline V gene. Trimming left V 6 bases short and J 4 bases short, with 15 bases between. The CDR3 is made up of 14 amino acids. DNA for the CDR3: TGTGCCAGCAGCTTAGCTCCGACTGCCTATGGCTACACCTTC. Protein sequence: CASSLAPTAYGYTF.